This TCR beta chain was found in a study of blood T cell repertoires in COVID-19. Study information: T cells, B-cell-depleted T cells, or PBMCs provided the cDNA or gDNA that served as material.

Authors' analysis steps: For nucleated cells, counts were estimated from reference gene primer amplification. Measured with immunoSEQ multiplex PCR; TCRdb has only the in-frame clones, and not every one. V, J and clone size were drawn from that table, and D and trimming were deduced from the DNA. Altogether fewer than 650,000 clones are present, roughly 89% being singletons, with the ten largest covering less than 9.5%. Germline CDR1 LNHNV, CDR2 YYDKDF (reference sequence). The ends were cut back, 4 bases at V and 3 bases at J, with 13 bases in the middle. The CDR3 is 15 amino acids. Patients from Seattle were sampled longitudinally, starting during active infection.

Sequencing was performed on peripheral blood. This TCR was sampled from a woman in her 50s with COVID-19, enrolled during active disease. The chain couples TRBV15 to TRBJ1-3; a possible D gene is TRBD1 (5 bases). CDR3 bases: TGTGCCACCAGCACCACTACAGGTGATGGAAACACCATATATTTT. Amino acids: CATSTTTGDGNTIYF.